This is a list of T cell receptor beta chains from one sample in a study of blood T cells in healthy people across ages. TCRdb re-called the 5' RACE reads through MiXCR, storing one row per CDR3 protein. The data contain more than 700,000 distinct CDR3 sequences, about 45% of them seen just once; the ten biggest clones take up around a sixth. The sample was blood. Receptors were obtained from a man aged 80 or over in good health. CDR3s include the opening cysteine and the closing phenylalanine or tryptophan. Fields, in order: V gene, D gene, J gene, CDR3 length, clone size, CDR3 protein, CDR3 DNA. The D gene is left open where the match is weak. The listing skips clone size in some rows; elsewhere it reads once, few, many or a size class.

>TRBV20-1|TRBD2|TRBJ2-7|15|.
CSASSSGRVDNEQYF
TGCAGTGCCTCCTCTAGCGGGAGGGTAGACAATGAGCAGTACTTC
>TRBV10-3|TRBD2|TRBJ2-3|15|few
CAISDLRAGRDTQYF
TGTGCCATCAGTGATCTCCGAGCGGGAAGAGATACGCAGTATTTT
>TRBV3-1|.|TRBJ2-7|20|.
CASSSRLGGSLWLGAPEQYF
TGTGCCAGCAGCTCGCGGCTCGGGGGTTCTCTTTGGCTTGGAGCTCCCGAGCAGTACTTC
>TRBV25-1|.|TRBJ1-6|15|.
CASSEGDHRNSPLHF
TGTGCCAGCAGTGAAGGGGACCATAGGAATTCACCCCTCCACTTT
>TRBV20-1|TRBD2|TRBJ2-1|15|many
CSAKPGTSAYNEQFF
TGCAGTGCTAAACCCGGGACTAGCGCTTACAATGAGCAGTTCTTC
>TRBV9|.|TRBJ2-1|14|.
CAIWLGARYNEQFF
TGTGCCATCTGGTTGGGGGCCCGTTACAATGAGCAGTTCTTC
>TRBV20-1|TRBD2|TRBJ2-3|18|.
CSARDPSGRAPGTDTQYF
TGCAGTGCTAGAGATCCTAGCGGGAGGGCCCCCGGGACAGATACGCAGTATTTT
>TRBV3-1|TRBD2|TRBJ2-1|13|.
CASSTLAGGPQFF
TGTGCCAGCAGCACACTAGCGGGAGGCCCCCAGTTCTTC
>TRBV30|.|TRBJ2-1|13|few
CAWSVGSWNEQFF
TGTGCCTGGAGTGTAGGGAGTTGGAATGAGCAGTTCTTC
>TRBV6-5|.|TRBJ2-6|15|.
CASSYEGPGANVLTF
TGTGCCAGCAGTTACGAGGGGCCTGGGGCCAACGTCCTGACTTTC
>TRBV18|.|TRBJ2-5|15|.
CASSPQDIPSQTQYF
TGTGCCAGCTCACCACAGGACATCCCAAGCCAGACCCAGTACTTC
>TRBV20-1|.|TRBJ1-4|12|few
CSAPIMGEKLFF
TGCAGTGCCCCAATTATGGGGGAAAAACTGTTTTTT
>TRBV7-2|TRBD1|TRBJ2-3|17|.
CASSLERGQGFTDTQYF
TGTGCCAGCAGCTTAGAGAGGGGACAGGGATTCACAGATACGCAGTATTTT
>TRBV20-1|.|TRBJ1-2|13|once
CSAPWTSTYGYTF
TGCAGTGCTCCCTGGACAAGTACCTATGGCTACACCTTC
>TRBV27|TRBD2|TRBJ2-5|13|.
CASRTSLRETQYF
TGTGCCAGCAGGACTAGCCTTCGAGAGACCCAGTACTTC
>TRBV7-7|TRBD2|TRBJ2-1|15|.
CASSSGIGEGNGQFF
TGTGCCAGCAGCTCCGGGATAGGGGAGGGGAATGGGCAGTTCTTC
>TRBV6-6|.|TRBJ2-7|14|.
CASSQDAGAYEQYF
TGTGCCAGCAGCCAGGACGCTGGGGCCTACGAGCAGTACTTC
>TRBV2|.|TRBJ1-1|12|.
CASIRAYTEAFF
TGTGCCAGCATTAGGGCGTACACTGAAGCTTTCTTT
>TRBV6-2/TRBV6-3|TRBD2|TRBJ2-3|17|.
CASIETSGALSTDTQYF
TGTGCCAGCATAGAGACTAGCGGAGCCCTTAGCACAGATACGCAGTATTTT
>TRBV20-1|TRBD1|TRBJ2-1|15|once
CSATGTGGIGNEQFF
TGCAGTGCTACCGGGACAGGGGGCATAGGGAATGAGCAGTTCTTC
>TRBV12-3/TRBV12-4|.|TRBJ2-5|14|.
CASRPGLQRETQYF
TGTGCCAGCAGGCCGGGCCTCCAGCGGGAGACCCAGTACTTC
>TRBV19|TRBD2|TRBJ2-7|15|.
CASSLKREGSYEQYF
TGTGCCAGTAGTCTAAAGCGGGAGGGGAGCTACGAGCAGTACTTC
>TRBV4-1|.|TRBJ2-1|15|once
CASSQETPVYNEQFF
TGCGCCAGCAGCCAAGAAACCCCCGTCTACAATGAGCAGTTCTTC
>TRBV9|TRBD2|TRBJ2-7|16|few
CASSEAPLAGVNEQYF
TGTGCCAGCAGCGAGGCCCCCCTAGCGGGAGTCAACGAGCAGTACTTC
>TRBV28|.|TRBJ2-4|14|.
CASSGDSLPDIQYF
TGTGCCAGCAGTGGGGACTCACTCCCGGACATTCAGTACTTC
>TRBV27|TRBD2|TRBJ2-1|14|.
CASSGTSGANEQFF
TGTGCCAGCAGTGGGACTAGCGGGGCCAATGAGCAGTTCTTC
>TRBV7-2|TRBD1|TRBJ1-1|16|few
CASSLEGQGGSAEAFF
TGTGCCAGCAGCCTAGAAGGACAGGGGGGATCCGCTGAAGCTTTCTTT
>TRBV7-2|.|TRBJ2-3|16|.
CASNHGGLAVTDTQYF
TGTGCCAGCAACCATGGGGGGCTAGCGGTCACGGATACGCAGTATTTT
>TRBV6-2/TRBV6-3|TRBD2|TRBJ2-5|16|few
CASSPGTSGTKETQYF
TGTGCCAGCTCCCCCGGGACTAGCGGAACCAAAGAGACCCAGTACTTC
>TRBV20-1|TRBD2|TRBJ2-5|15|few
CSARSWTSGTETQYF
TGCAGTGCTAGATCGTGGACTAGCGGGACAGAGACCCAGTACTTC